These 11 T cell receptor beta chains originate from one sample sequenced in a study of control samples from healthy donors and cancer patients. Here immunoSEQ multiplex PCR was the method, and the copy in TCRdb shows in-frame clones only, minus some. Of 170,000 or so clones in the sample, 90% are singletons; the top ten hold 1.2% to 1.5%. The sequenced sample was blood. The receptors shown here come from a woman between 50 and 59 years old in good health.

The chain uses TRBV7-9 and TRBJ2-1, with D unresolved. This CDR3 has 13 residues. Trimming removed 5 bases from V and 10 bases from J, with 15 bases in between. Per germline, CDR1 SEHNR and CDR2 FQNEAQ (reference sequence). The CDR3 DNA sequence: TGTGCCAGCAGCCTCAGAAGGGCGGACGAGCAGTTCTTC. Translation gives CASSLRRADEQFF.

This clone came up many times. V usage is TRBV11-3 and J usage is TRBJ2-7; TRBD2 might be the D (7 bases). The germline gives CDR1 SGHNT, CDR2 YENEEA. V was trimmed by 2 bases and J by 2 bases, leaving 10 bases between them. This CDR3 region has 14 residues. The CDR3 bases are TGTGCCAGCAGCTTATTCGGGGGGCCCTACGAGCAGTACTTC. Protein sequence: CASSLFGGPYEQYF.

The V and J genes are TRBV15 and TRBJ1-6; TRBD1 might be the D (5 bases). Per the germline V gene, CDR1 is LNHNV and CDR2 is YYDKDF (reference sequence). The CDR3 length is 15 residues. Trimming pared 0 bases from V and 7 bases from J, leaving 10 bases between. CDR3 coding DNA: TGTGCCACCAGCAGAGACGGGACTGTGAATTCACCCCTCCACTTT. Its translation is CATSRDGTVNSPLHF.

This clone was recorded only once. J is TRBJ1-2 and V is TRBV7-2; perhaps TRBD1 as D (6 bases). CDR1 is SGHTA and CDR2 is FQGNSA in the germline V gene. V shed 4 bases and J shed 4 bases, with 13 bases lying between them. The CDR3 covers 14 residues. The CDR3 nucleotides read TGTGCCAGCAGCTACCCCGGACAGTCCTATGGCTACACCTTC. Translation gives CASSYPGQSYGYTF.

J is TRBJ1-1 and V is TRBV19; D perhaps matches TRBD1 (5 bases). This CDR3 is 13 amino acids long. The germline gives CDR1 LNHDA, CDR2 SQIVND (reference sequence). The V end was cut by 7 bases, the J end by 2 bases, with 11 bases between. CDR3 bases: TGTGCCAGTACTACAGGCGGAAACACTGAAGCTTTCTTT. Its translation is CASTTGGNTEAFF.

This sequence joins TRBV11-1 and TRBJ1-2; the D is unclear. Germline V gene data show CDR1 as SGHAT and CDR2 as FQDESV (reference sequence). V was clipped by 1 base and J by 6 bases, with 6 bases between them. There are 12 residues in the CDR3. DNA for the CDR3: TGTGCCAGCAGCTTAGAGGGCAATGGCTACACCTTC. Protein sequence: CASSLEGNGYTF. Filled out from reference TRBV11-1 and TRBJ1-2, the complete variable domain reads EAEVAQSPRYKITEKSQAVAFWCDPISGHATLYWYRQILGQGPELLVQFQDESVVDDSQLPKDRFSAERLKGVDSTLKIQPAELGDSAMYLCASSLEGNGYTFGSGTRLTVV.

This sequence joins TRBV2 and TRBJ1-6; D may be TRBD1 (5 bases). This CDR3 is built from 15 residues. Germline CDR1 and CDR2: SNHLY and FYNNEI. The V gene lost 4 bases and the J gene lost 5 bases, with 12 bases spanning the gap. The CDR3 nucleotides are TGTGCCAGCAGTGCAGGGAGTCTAAATAATTCACCCCTCCACTTT. Translating gives CASSAGSLNNSPLHF.

The rearrangement joins TRBV7-2 to TRBJ1-6; D is unresolved. Trimming pared 4 bases from V and 9 bases from J, leaving 7 bases between. Germline loops: CDR1 SGHTA, CDR2 FQGNSA. There are 12 residues in the CDR3. CDR3 in DNA: TGTGCCAGCAGCTCTCCGCGTTCACCCCTCCACTTT. Translating gives CASSSPRSPLHF.

J is TRBJ1-1 and V is TRBV7-8; D gene unclear. Trimming shortened V by 6 bases and J by 4 bases, and 9 bases separated the two germline ends. CDR1 is SGHVS, CDR2 FQNEAQ, per germline. CDR3 length: 12 residues. In DNA form, the CDR3 reads TGTGCCAGCAGTTTCGACGGCACTGAAGCTTTCTTT. This encodes CASSFDGTEAFF.

This clone was observed once. V usage is TRBV5-1 and J usage is TRBJ1-4; no reliable D call. Between the trimmed V and J ends, which lost 5 bases and 0 bases, there was a span of 11 bases. The CDR3 runs to 15 residues. Germline CDR1 SGHRS, CDR2 YFSETQ. CDR3 nucleotide sequence: TGCGCCAGCAGAAACCCATCTTCAACTAATGAAAAACTGTTTTTT. This codes for CASRNPSSTNEKLFF.

The CDR3 DNA reads TGCAGCGTTAGAGGTGGGGGGAGCTCCTACGAGCAGTACTTC. This gives the protein CSVRGGGSSYEQYF. The V gene is TRBV29-1, the J gene TRBJ2-7; a possible D gene is TRBD2 (6 bases). Germline-derived CDR1 and CDR2 are SQVTM and ANQGSEA. V was trimmed by 5 bases and J by 0 bases, leaving 14 bases between them. CDR3 length equals 14 residues.